Given below is one TCR beta chain in context. This specimen comes from a study of blood T cell repertoires in COVID-19. The wider study: Samples taken during acute and convalescent COVID-19 were collected in the United States, Italy and Spain. T cells, B-cell-depleted T cells, or PBMCs supplied cDNA or gDNA.

Per the original methods: Reference gene primer amplification in the assay estimated nucleated cell counts. The data were produced by immunoSEQ multiplex PCR, yet TCRdb's version contains in-frame clones alone and is incomplete. For V, J and clone size, that table is used; D and trimming come from the DNA. The sample includes roughly 150,000 clones, more than 80% of them seen just once. This CDR3 is built from 13 residues. Trimming cost V 2 bases and J 3 bases, with 8 bases left between them. Germline V gene sequence: CDR1 LGHNA, CDR2 YSLEER. The material sequenced was peripheral blood. The chain employs TRBV4-3 and TRBJ2-7, with a weak D call TRBD1 (5 bases). The receptor's source is a man aged 60 to 75 with acute or convalescent COVID-19. DNA for the CDR3: TGCGCCAGCAGCCAACAGGGCGGCTACGAGCAGTACTTC. As protein: CASSQQGGYEQYF.